This T cell receptor beta chain emerged from a study of T cells expressing NK-cell markers. The CDR3 is made up of 15 amino acids. TCRdb re-called the 5' RACE reads and gives one entry per CDR3 protein, without DNA. There are a few hundred thousand distinct CDR3 sequences in the sample, with approximately 0.39% held by the top ten. The source is a man younger than 35 in good health. Source material: blood T cells: a sorted CD56 or NKG2C T cell subset, CD4+ or CD8+ T cells, or bulk PBMC T cells (not recorded which). This chain connects TRBV12-3 or TRBV12-4 to TRBJ2-1; TCRdb's assignment of TRBD2 cannot be checked, as there is no DNA. CDR3 sequence: CASSFPAGGINEQFF.